This section outlines one T cell receptor beta chain sequence together with its context. In the original workflow: Estimation of nucleated cell counts relied on the amplification of reference gene primers. Sequencing used immunoSEQ multiplex PCR; TCRdb keeps in-frame clones, though not all of them. V and J calls and clone size are given by that table; D and trimming were obtained from the DNA. The profile shows 250,000 to 350,000 clones, around 87% of them singletons. The data were obtained in a study of blood T cell repertoires in COVID-19. In the study overall: Whether acute or convalescent, the COVID-19 samples came from the United States, Italy and Spain. PBMCs, B-cell-depleted T cells, or T cells were the source of the cDNA or gDNA that made up the material.

CDR3 length: 12 amino acids. Germline assignment: CDR1 SGHTA and CDR2 FQGNSA. V shed 8 bases and J 8 bases; nucleotides not matched to a gene: 7. The sequence was obtained from a woman between 50 and 59 years old who had recovered from COVID-19. The sample consisted of peripheral blood. The rearrangement joins TRBV7-2 to TRBJ1-2, with 8 bases aligning to TRBD1. The CDR3 DNA follows: TGTGCCAGCCGGACAGGGTTAGCGGGCTACACCTTC. As protein: CASRTGLAGYTF.